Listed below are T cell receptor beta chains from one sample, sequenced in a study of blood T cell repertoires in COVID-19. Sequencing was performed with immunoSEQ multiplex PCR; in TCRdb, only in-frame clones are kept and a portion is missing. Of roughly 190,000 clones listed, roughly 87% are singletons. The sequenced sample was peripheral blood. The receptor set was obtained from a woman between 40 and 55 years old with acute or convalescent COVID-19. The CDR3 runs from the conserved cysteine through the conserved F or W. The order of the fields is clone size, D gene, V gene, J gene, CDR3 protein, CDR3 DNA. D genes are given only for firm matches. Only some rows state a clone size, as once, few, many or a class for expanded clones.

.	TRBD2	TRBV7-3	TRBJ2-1	CASSPSGVDNNEQFF	TGTGCCAGCAGCCCGAGCGGGGTGGATAACAATGAGCAGTTCTTC
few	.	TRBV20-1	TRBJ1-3	CSASQGTLGNTIYF	TGCAGTGCTAGTCAGGGGACCCTAGGAAACACCATATATTTT
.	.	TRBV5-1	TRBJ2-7	CASSLFSVSYEQYF	TGCGCCAGCAGCTTGTTTTCGGTCTCCTACGAGCAGTACTTC
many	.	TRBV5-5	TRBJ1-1	CASSPALWFEAFF	TGTGCCAGCAGCCCTGCACTATGGTTCGAAGCTTTCTTT
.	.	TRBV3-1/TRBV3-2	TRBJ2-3	CASSPKWTSTDTQYF	TGTGCCAGCAGCCCTAAGTGGACTAGCACAGATACGCAGTATTTT
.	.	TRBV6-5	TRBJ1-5	CASSYSMSGQPQHF	TGTGCCAGCAGTTACTCGATGTCCGGTCAGCCCCAGCATTTT
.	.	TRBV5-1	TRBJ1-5	CASSRGGLSNQPQHF	TGCGCCAGCAGCAGGGGGGGACTTAGCAATCAGCCCCAGCATTTT
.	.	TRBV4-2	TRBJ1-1	CASSPSGTSNANTEAFF	TGTGCCAGCAGCCCGTCAGGGACAAGCAACGCGAACACTGAAGCTTTCTTT
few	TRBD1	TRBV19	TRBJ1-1	CASGTGRLGSRADTEAFF	TGTGCCAGTGGGACAGGGAGGTTGGGTTCAAGGGCCGACACTGAAGCTTTCTTT
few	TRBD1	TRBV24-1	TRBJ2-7	CATSEGQSGADEQYF	TGTGCCACCAGTGAGGGACAGTCTGGGGCTGACGAGCAGTACTTC
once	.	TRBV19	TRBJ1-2	CASSPRTPAVFGYTF	TGTGCCAGTAGTCCCAGGACACCCGCCGTGTTTGGCTACACCTTC
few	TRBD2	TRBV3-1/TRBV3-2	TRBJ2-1	CASSRRTSGGDEQFF	TGTGCCAGCAGCCGGAGGACTAGCGGGGGCGATGAGCAGTTCTTC
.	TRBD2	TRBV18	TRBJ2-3	CASSGLNLAGGNTDTQYF	TGTGCCAGCTCAGGACTTAACCTAGCGGGGGGCAACACAGATACGCAGTATTTT
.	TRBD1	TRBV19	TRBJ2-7	CASSMTGVSSYEQYF	TGTGCCAGTAGTATGACAGGGGTTAGCTCCTACGAGCAGTACTTC
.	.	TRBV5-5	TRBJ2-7	CASSWGGSYEQYF	TGTGCCAGCAGCTGGGGGGGCAGCTACGAGCAGTACTTC
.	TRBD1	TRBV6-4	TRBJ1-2	CASSSTGSAWGYTF	TGTGCCAGCAGTTCGACAGGGTCCGCCTGGGGCTACACCTTC
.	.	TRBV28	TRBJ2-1	CASSLFRHNEQFF	TGTGCCAGCAGTTTATTCAGGCACAATGAGCAGTTCTTC
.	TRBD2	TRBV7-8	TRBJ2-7	CASSLGTSGVLSYEQYF	TGTGCCAGCAGCTTAGGGACTAGCGGGGTCCTTTCCTACGAGCAGTACTTC
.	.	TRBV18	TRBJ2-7	CASSPPRTVGEQYF	TGTGCCAGCTCACCCCCCCGGACAGTGGGCGAGCAGTACTTC
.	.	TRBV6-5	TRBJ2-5	CASSSNRAQETQYF	TGTGCCAGCAGTTCGAACAGGGCCCAAGAGACCCAGTACTTC
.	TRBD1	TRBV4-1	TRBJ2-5	CASSQRGTERQETQYF	TGCGCCAGCAGCCAACGAGGGACAGAAAGACAAGAGACCCAGTACTTC
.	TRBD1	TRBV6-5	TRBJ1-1	CASSLVNRGTEAFF	TGTGCCAGCAGCCTCGTAAACAGGGGAACTGAAGCTTTCTTT
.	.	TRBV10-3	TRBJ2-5	CAIGSSRIGETQYF	TGTGCCATCGGGAGTTCGAGGATCGGAGAGACCCAGTACTTC
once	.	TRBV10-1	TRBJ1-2	CASSPGHGRGRYGYTF	TGCGCCAGCAGCCCGGGACACGGACGGGGAAGGTATGGCTACACCTTC
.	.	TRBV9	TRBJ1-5	CASSVGRNQPQHF	TGTGCCAGCAGCGTAGGGCGCAATCAGCCCCAGCATTTT
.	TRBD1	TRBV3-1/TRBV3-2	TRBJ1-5	CASSQSDRGNNQPQHF	TGTGCCAGCAGCCAATCGGACAGGGGGAACAATCAGCCCCAGCATTTT
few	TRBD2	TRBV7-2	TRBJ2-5	CASSRDYIETQYF	TGTGCCAGCAGCCGGGACTATATAGAGACCCAGTACTTC
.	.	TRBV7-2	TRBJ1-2	CASSTPPAGGYTF	TGTGCCAGCAGCACCCCCCCCGCAGGTGGCTACACCTTC
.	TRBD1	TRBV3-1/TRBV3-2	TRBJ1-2	CASSQIGTGSDYGYTF	TGTGCCAGCAGCCAAATTGGGACAGGGTCAGACTATGGCTACACCTTC
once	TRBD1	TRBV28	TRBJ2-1	CASSPDREAYNEQFF	TGTGCCAGCAGTCCGGACAGGGAAGCCTACAATGAGCAGTTCTTC
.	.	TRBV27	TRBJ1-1	CASSSPPSGGGAFF	TGTGCCAGCAGTTCACCTCCCTCGGGAGGAGGCGCTTTCTTT
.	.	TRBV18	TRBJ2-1	CASPIAGPENYNEQFF	TGTGCCAGCCCAATCGCTGGTCCAGAAAACTACAATGAGCAGTTCTTC
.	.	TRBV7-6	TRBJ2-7	CASSFRNRQYF	TGTGCCAGCAGCTTTAGGAACAGGCAGTACTTC
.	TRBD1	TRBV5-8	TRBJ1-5	CASSLGGQGNQPQHF	TGTGCCAGCAGCTTGGGCGGACAGGGCAATCAGCCCCAGCATTTT
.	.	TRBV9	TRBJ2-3	CASSSQTFTSSTDTQYF	TGTGCCAGCAGCTCGCAGACTTTTACATCTAGCACAGATACGCAGTATTTT
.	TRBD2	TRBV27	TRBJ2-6	CASSFGRGGSRGANVLTF	TGTGCCAGCAGTTTTGGCCGGGGGGGGTCCCGTGGGGCCAACGTCCTGACTTTC
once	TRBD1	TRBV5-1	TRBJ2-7	CASGWDSSYEQYF	TGCGCCAGCGGCTGGGACAGTTCCTACGAGCAGTACTTC
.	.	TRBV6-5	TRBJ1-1	CASSYRGGTEAFF	TGTGCCAGCAGTTACAGGGGCGGCACTGAAGCTTTCTTT
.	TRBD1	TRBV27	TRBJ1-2	CASRTGGPYGYTF	TGTGCCAGCAGGACAGGGGGACCGTATGGCTACACCTTC
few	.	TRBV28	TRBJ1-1	CASSYPGSTREAFF	TGTGCCAGCAGCTATCCGGGGAGCACGCGCGAGGCTTTCTTT
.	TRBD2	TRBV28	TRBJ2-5	CASSLLTGGRETQYF	TGTGCCAGCAGTTTATTAACGGGGGGGCGCGAGACCCAGTACTTC
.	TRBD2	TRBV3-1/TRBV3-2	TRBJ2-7	CASSQLTSAGGREQYF	TGTGCCAGCAGCCAACTTACTAGCGCCGGAGGGCGCGAGCAGTACTTC
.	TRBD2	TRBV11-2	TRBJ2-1	CASSTGAGDAYNEQFF	TGTGCCAGCAGTACCGGGGCGGGGGATGCCTACAATGAGCAGTTCTTC
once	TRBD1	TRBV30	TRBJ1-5	CAWGGQLNQPQHF	TGTGCCTGGGGGGGACAGTTGAATCAGCCCCAGCATTTT
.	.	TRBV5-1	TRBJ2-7	CASSKDSYEQYF	TGCGCCAGCAGCAAGGACAGCTACGAGCAGTACTTC
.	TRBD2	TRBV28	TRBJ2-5	CASSFLSGRAAETQYF	TGTGCCAGCAGTTTCCTTAGCGGGAGGGCCGCAGAGACCCAGTACTTC
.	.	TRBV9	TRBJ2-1	CASSVGQDNEQFF	TGTGCCAGCAGCGTAGGTCAGGACAATGAGCAGTTCTTC
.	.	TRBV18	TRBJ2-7	CASSPSGTPTYEQYF	TGTGCCAGCTCACCATCCGGGACACCGACCTACGAGCAGTACTTC
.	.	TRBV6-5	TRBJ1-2	CASSLNNYGYTF	TGTGCCAGCAGTCTAAACAACTATGGCTACACCTTC
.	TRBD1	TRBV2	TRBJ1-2	CASQEGASGYTF	TGTGCCAGCCAAGAGGGGGCTTCTGGCTACACCTTC
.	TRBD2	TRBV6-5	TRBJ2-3	CASDATSGRTDTQYF	TGTGCCAGCGACGCGACTAGCGGCCGCACAGATACGCAGTATTTT
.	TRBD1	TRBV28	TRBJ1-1	CATTGTAFHDAEAFF	TGTGCCACCACCGGGACAGCATTCCATGATGCTGAAGCTTTCTTT
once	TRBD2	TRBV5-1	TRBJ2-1	CASSQGLGQTQFF	TGCGCCAGCAGTCAAGGACTAGGCCAAACGCAGTTCTTC
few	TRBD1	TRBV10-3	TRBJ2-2	CAGRQGDTGELFF	TGTGCCGGCAGACAGGGCGACACCGGGGAGCTGTTTTTT
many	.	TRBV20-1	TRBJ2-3	CSASHYSGDSPSDTQYF	TGCAGTGCTAGTCACTACTCCGGGGACTCCCCCTCAGATACGCAGTATTTT
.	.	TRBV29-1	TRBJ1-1	CSVARGWGMNTEAFF	TGCAGCGTCGCCCGAGGGTGGGGTATGAACACTGAAGCTTTCTTT
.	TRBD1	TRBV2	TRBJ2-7	CASVRGQGLSYEQYF	TGTGCCAGCGTCAGGGGACAGGGCCTTTCCTACGAGCAGTACTTC
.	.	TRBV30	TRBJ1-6	CAWSSPSSYNSPLHF	TGTGCCTGGAGCTCCCCCAGCTCCTATAATTCACCCCTCCACTTT
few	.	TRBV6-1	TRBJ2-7	CASSESGGREYF	TGTGCCAGCAGTGAATCGGGGGGCCGGGAGTACTTC